One sample yielded the 32 T cell receptor beta chains listed below, sequenced in a study of T cells after yellow fever vaccination. TCRdb recomputed calls from the 5' RACE reads with MiXCR, one row per CDR3 protein. The sample includes more than 120,000 distinct CDR3 sequences, over 7% seen only once; the top ten take roughly 0.73%. The sample here was CD4+ T cells sorted from PBMCs, taken 5 days after the yellow fever booster vaccination. The source of these receptors is a young man who received the YFV17D yellow fever vaccine.

In the case of this clonotype: This may arise from a read error, as a much more abundant clone is one base away. The chain uses TRBV20-1 and TRBJ1-5; D is undetermined. Germline CDR1 DFQATT, CDR2 SNEGSKA (reference sequence). V was clipped by 0 bases and J by 3 bases, with 15 bases between them. The CDR3 runs to 16 residues. The CDR3 sequence: CSARDPRVMTNQPQHF. CDR3 sequence (DNA): TGCAGTGCTAGAGATCCCCGGGTGATGACCAATCAGCCCCAGCATTTT.

In this sample, this clonotype turned up many times. This chain joins TRBV20-1 and TRBJ2-7; D is undetermined. Germline V gene lookup returns CDR1 DFQATT and CDR2 SNEGSKA (reference sequence). The germline V and J ends were trimmed by 6 bases and 5 bases, with 11 bases remaining between them. The CDR3 is 11 residues long. The CDR3 DNA reads TGCAGTGCCACCGGTGGGCACGAGCAGTACTTC. Translated: CSATGGHEQYF.

This clonotype was found many times. V is TRBV7-9 and J is TRBJ1-1; tentatively, D is TRBD1 (5 bases). CDR1 and CDR2 (germline): SEHNR, FQNEAQ (reference sequence). This CDR3 has 14 residues. The V gene lost 1 base and the J gene lost 4 bases, with 10 bases spanning the gap. The CDR3, as DNA: TGTGCCAGCAGCTTAGGGGGGGGTAGCACTGAAGCTTTCTTT. Amino acids: CASSLGGGSTEAFF.

In this sample, this clonotype turned up many times. The rearrangement uses TRBV7-8 and TRBJ2-2; D gene unclear. V lost 5 bases and J 2 bases, leaving 15 bases between the germline ends. This CDR3 is 16 amino acids long. Per the germline V gene, CDR1 is SGHVS and CDR2 is FQNEAQ. The CDR3: CASSPTRLPNTGELFF. CDR3 nucleotides: TGTGCCAGCAGCCCTACGAGGCTACCTAACACCGGGGAGCTGTTTTTT.

This clonotype was picked up many times. The rearrangement links TRBV11-2 to TRBJ1-1; D remains unclear. The germline CDR1 and CDR2 sequences are SGHAT and FQNNGV. This CDR3 spans 15 amino acids. Deletions cut 0 bases from V and 2 bases from J, with 10 bases between. CDR3 nucleotides: TGTGCCAGCAGCTTAGACCGGCGGGTTAACACTGAAGCTTTCTTT. It specifies CASSLDRRVNTEAFF.

This clonotype was observed many times. CDR3 residues: CASSLNSGYEQYF. CDR3 DNA: TGTGCCAGCAGCTTGAACTCGGGCTACGAGCAGTACTTC. The V call is TRBV7-2, the J call TRBJ2-7; D is ambiguous. Germline loops: CDR1 SGHTA, CDR2 FQGNSA. The germline V and J ends were trimmed by 3 bases and 3 bases, with 9 bases remaining between them. The CDR3 has 13 residues.

This clonotype was observed many times. This chain links TRBV10-3 with TRBJ2-3; TRBD1 is a possible D gene (6 bases). This CDR3 is 14 amino acids long. Trimming left V 4 bases short and J 5 bases short, with 13 bases between. Per the germline V gene, CDR1 is ENHRY and CDR2 is SYGVKD. CDR3 in amino acids: CAISAGTIGDTQYF. The CDR3 nucleotides are TGTGCCATCAGTGCCGGGACAATCGGAGATACGCAGTATTTT.

This clonotype was recorded many times. CDR3 residues: CASSSAGPPGETQYF. CDR3 nucleotide sequence: TGTGCCAGCAGCTCTGCGGGCCCTCCTGGGGAGACCCAGTACTTC. The V gene is TRBV5-6, the J gene TRBJ2-5; D is possibly TRBD2 (5 bases). Germline CDR1 SGHDT, CDR2 YYEEEE. Trimming shortened V by 3 bases and J by 5 bases, and 17 bases separated the two germline ends. This CDR3 has 15 residues.

Regarding this clonotype: A much more abundant neighbour one base away suggests this may be a read error. This chain connects TRBV5-1 to TRBJ2-7; 14 nucleotides line up with TRBD2. This CDR3 contains 19 residues. V lost 1 base, J lost 4 bases, and 13 bases stayed unmatched. Germline V lookup: CDR1 SGHRS, CDR2 YFSETQ. CDR3 DNA sequence: TGCGCCAGCAGCTTGTTCTCCAGGGTTGGGACTAGCGGGAGTTACGAGCAGTACTTC. This sequence encodes CASSLFSRVGTSGSYEQYF.

The chain couples TRBV29-1 to TRBJ2-2, with 7 bases that match TRBD2. CDR3 length equals 17 residues. Germline V gene lookup returns CDR1 SQVTM and CDR2 ANQGSEA. The ends lost 7 bases at V and 3 bases at J; junction bases unmatched: 17. CDR3 loop: CSARVITGGFHTGELFF. As DNA, the CDR3 is TGCAGCGCTAGGGTAATAACGGGAGGATTCCACACCGGGGAGCTGTTTTTT.

V gene TRBV3-1 combines with J gene TRBJ2-5; TRBD2 agrees at 12 bases. Losses at the gene ends were 4 bases for V and 4 bases for J; bases not matched to a gene: 1. CDR1 and CDR2 (germline): LGHDT, YNNKEL (reference sequence). This CDR3 has 14 amino acids. In DNA, the CDR3 is TGTGCCAGCAGCCGACTAGCGGGAGTAGAGACCCAGTACTTC. Protein product: CASSRLAGVETQYF.

Ten or more counts support this clonotype. The chain recombines TRBV7-8 with TRBJ2-7; tentatively, D is TRBD1 (5 bases). The length of the CDR3 is 14 residues. Germline V gene lookup returns CDR1 SGHVS and CDR2 FQNEAQ. Trimming left V 1 base short and J 5 bases short, with 12 bases between. This chain's CDR3 is CASSLVDRVNEQYF. CDR3 bases: TGTGCCAGCAGCTTAGTCGACAGAGTAAACGAGCAGTACTTC.

This clonotype was counted at least ten times. The V gene is TRBV20-1, the J gene TRBJ2-3; 8 nucleotides match TRBD1. In germline, CDR1 is DFQATT, CDR2 SNEGSKA (reference sequence). The CDR3 totals 16 residues. The CDR3 protein is CSGTGAGGAGEDTQYF. CDR3 sequence (DNA): TGCAGCGGAACCGGGGCAGGGGGCGCAGGCGAAGATACGCAGTATTTT.

There are many counts of this clonotype. The CDR3: CASSPRTSGGLTRGSFF. In DNA, the CDR3 is TGTGCCAGCAGTCCCCGGACTAGCGGGGGATTAACTCGTGGATCGTTCTTC. The chain carries TRBV12-3 or TRBV12-4 and TRBJ2-1; 13 nucleotides align to TRBD2. V dropped 5 bases and J dropped 15; count of bases not matched to a gene: 19. CDR3 size: 17 residues.

This clonotype was detected ten times or more. The chain recombines TRBV6-2 or TRBV6-3 with TRBJ2-7; 11 nucleotides line up with TRBD2. Trimming removed 8 bases from V and 7 bases from J; junction bases left unmatched: 10. The CDR3 runs to 14 residues. Germline CDR1 and CDR2: MNHEY and SVGEGT. The CDR3 bases are TGTGCCAGCGGGCTGAAACTAGCGGGAGTAGAGCAGTACTTC. Amino acid sequence: CASGLKLAGVEQYF.

This clonotype was counted ten times or more. This chain connects TRBV5-1 to TRBJ2-2; D is perhaps TRBD1 or TRBD2 (5 bases each). Germline values: CDR1 SGHRS, CDR2 YFSETQ. Trimming cost V 0 bases and J 4 bases, with 13 bases left between them. The length of the CDR3 is 16 residues. CDR3 sequence reads: CASSLAGLAGTGELFF. The CDR3 DNA is TGCGCCAGCAGCTTGGCAGGGCTAGCAGGCACCGGGGAGCTGTTTTTT.

The table lists this clonotype with many counts. The rearrangement links TRBV27 to TRBJ1-5; 7 bases are a match to TRBD1. The CDR3 totals 14 residues. CDR1 is MNHEY and CDR2 is SMNVEV in the germline V gene (reference sequence). Losses at the gene ends were 8 bases for V and 0 bases for J; bases not matched to a gene: 4. CDR3 residues: CASPGGSSNQPQHF. The CDR3 bases are TGTGCCAGCCCAGGGGGTAGTAGCAATCAGCCCCAGCATTTT.

The CDR3 bases are TGTGCCAGCTCAAGCGTAGGCGGGAGGACTCTCTACAATGAGCAGTTCTTC. Its protein is CASSSVGGRTLYNEQFF. The chain couples TRBV18 to TRBJ2-1, with TRBD2 matching 8 bases. Germline V CDR1 and CDR2: KGHSH, LQKENI. The CDR3 loop spans 17 amino acids. Trimming cost V 5 bases and J 3 bases; bases outside gene matches: 12.

The table lists this clonotype with many counts. The chain couples TRBV20-1 to TRBJ1-5; D is perhaps TRBD1 (6 bases). Germline CDR1 and CDR2: DFQATT and SNEGSKA (reference sequence). The CDR3 runs 17 residues. The germline V and J ends were trimmed by 4 bases and 0 bases, with 19 bases remaining between them. The CDR3 spells CSAKRGGGDLSNQPQHF. The CDR3 nucleotides are TGCAGTGCTAAGCGCGGAGGGGGGGACCTTAGCAATCAGCCCCAGCATTTT.

The chain has TRBV29-1 and TRBJ2-3; D may correspond to TRBD1 or TRBD2 (6 bases each). Per the germline V gene, CDR1 is SQVTM and CDR2 is ANQGSEA. Trimming pared 7 bases from V and 4 bases from J, leaving 15 bases between. CDR3 length: 13 residues. The DNA of the CDR3 is TGCAGCGGGACCGGGGGCAGGGCAGATACGCAGTATTTT. The encoded protein is CSGTGGRADTQYF.

This clonotype was picked up a small number of times. The CDR3 loop is CASSFGTSGRAYNEQFF. The DNA for the CDR3 is TGTGCCAGCAGTTTCGGGACTAGCGGGAGGGCCTACAATGAGCAGTTCTTC. The chain joins TRBV12-3 or TRBV12-4 to TRBJ2-1, with TRBD2 matching over 16 bases. The trim removed 3 bases at V and 2 bases at J, leaving 1 base unmatched. There are 17 residues in the CDR3.

This clonotype has only a few counts. The J gene is TRBJ1-1, the V gene TRBV6-1; D is unclear. CDR3 length: 11 amino acids. Germline CDR1 reads MNHNS; CDR2 reads SASEGT. Trimming took off 11 bases at V and 1 base at J, with 8 bases between the two ends. This CDR3 reads CAADKNTEAFF. As DNA, the CDR3 is TGTGCCGCCGACAAGAACACTGAAGCTTTCTTT.

There are many counts of this clonotype. V gene TRBV5-6 combines with J gene TRBJ2-3; D is perhaps TRBD2 (5 bases). V was cut by 4 bases and J by 3 bases, with 9 bases left in between. The CDR3 extends over 13 amino acids. Germline CDR1 reads SGHDT; CDR2 reads YYEEEE. The CDR3 here is CASSPTITDTQYF. The CDR3, as DNA: TGTGCCAGCAGCCCGACTATTACAGATACGCAGTATTTT.

This clonotype was found many times. The chain has TRBV6-1 and TRBJ2-5, with 13 bases fitting TRBD2. The germline CDR1 and CDR2 sequences are MNHNS and SASEGT. The J segment lost 5 bases and the V segment lost 5 bases, leaving 8 bases of the junction unmatched. The CDR3 length is 16 residues. CDR3 coding DNA: TGTGCCAGCAGTCAGAGGACTAGCGGGAGCGGGGAGACCCAGTACTTC. It encodes CASSQRTSGSGETQYF.

This clonotype was counted a few times. The J gene is TRBJ2-7, the V gene TRBV7-2; 7 nucleotides line up with TRBD1. V was clipped by 7 bases and J by 6 bases; unmatched bases: 6. Germline V CDR1 and CDR2: SGHTA, FQGNSA. The CDR3 has 12 residues. The CDR3 coding sequence is TGTGCCAGCACCACCGACAGGGCCGAGCAGTACTTC. Its translation: CASTTDRAEQYF.

The chain is built from TRBV5-4 and TRBJ2-7; TRBD1 matches at 7 bases. Per the germline V gene, CDR1 is SGHNT and CDR2 is YYREEE (reference sequence). This CDR3 contains 15 residues. With 4 bases clipped from V and 6 bases from J, the junction kept 13 bases outside the gene matches. For the CDR3, the DNA is TGTGCCAGCAGCGCGGACAGGCCGCGTGGGACCGAGCAGTACTTC. It codes for CASSADRPRGTEQYF.

This clonotype was detected many times. This chain uses TRBV12-3 or TRBV12-4 with TRBJ1-1, with no clear D. There are 14 residues in the CDR3. The V gene lost 4 bases and the J gene lost 3 bases, with 12 bases spanning the gap. CDR3 sequence reads: CASSSRPLDTEAFF. CDR3 coding DNA: TGTGCCAGCAGTTCGAGGCCCCTAGACACTGAAGCTTTCTTT.

This clonotype was detected a few times. This chain links TRBV5-4 with TRBJ2-1, with D perhaps assigned TRBD1 or TRBD2 (5 bases each). Trimming stripped 4 bases from V and 6 bases from J, with 17 bases between. CDR1 SGHNT and CDR2 YYREEE come from the germline V gene (reference sequence). The CDR3 extends over 15 amino acids. The CDR3 bases are TGTGCCAGCAGCCCGGGGACCGCTCGAGGCAATGAGCAGTTCTTC. Translation: CASSPGTARGNEQFF.

Points on this clonotype: Being one base from a much bigger clone, this may be a read error. The chain links TRBV12-3 or TRBV12-4 to TRBJ2-7, with D possibly TRBD2 on 5 matching bases. The CDR3 extends over 15 amino acids. Trimming removed 1 base at V and 3 bases at J, with 13 bases between. Here the CDR3 reads CASSLVGGSVYEQYF. The CDR3 DNA reads as TGTGCCAGCAGTTTAGTTGGAGGAAGTGTCTACGAGCAGTACTTC.

V gene TRBV10-2 combines with J gene TRBJ2-5; 7 nucleotides align to TRBD1. CDR1 is WSHSY, CDR2 SAAADI, per germline. The CDR3 contains 17 residues. V lost 8 bases, J lost 1 base, and 16 bases stayed unmatched. The CDR3: CASRRGFGWDSQETQYF. In DNA, the CDR3 is TGCGCCAGCCGAAGGGGGTTCGGGTGGGACAGCCAAGAGACCCAGTACTTC.

This clonotype was recorded many times. The V and J genes are TRBV20-1 and TRBJ2-3; 10 bases are a match to TRBD2. The CDR3 covers 15 residues. V was clipped by 3 bases and J by 5 bases; unmatched bases: 8. Germline loops: CDR1 DFQATT, CDR2 SNEGSKA (reference sequence). As DNA, the CDR3 is TGCAGTGCTAGGGACCCGGGACTAGCGATAGATACGCAGTATTTT. Translation gives CSARDPGLAIDTQYF.

The gene calls are TRBV3-1 and TRBJ1-5; D gene unclear. Trimming pared 0 bases from V and 4 bases from J, leaving 10 bases between. CDR1 LGHDT and CDR2 YNNKEL come from the germline V gene (reference sequence). The CDR3 extends over 15 amino acids. The DNA of the CDR3 is TGTGCCAGCAGCCAAGATCAGTCCGCTAATCAGCCCCAGCATTTT. As protein: CASSQDQSANQPQHF.